This T cell receptor (beta chain) is drawn from a study of T-cell memory formation after mild COVID-19. For the study at large: Largely donor-specific sequence clusters came from a couple of donors. Study-wide results and limits: CM and EM subsets held most contracting CD4+ clones; EMRA held CD8+ ones.

In TCRdb, the 5' RACE reads were re-called with MiXCR into one record per CDR3 protein. Of about 350,000 distinct CDR3 sequences listed, roughly 13% are singletons. With respect to this clonotype: The target antigen is unknown.

Trimming left V 6 bases short and J 4 bases short, with 12 bases between. Germline V gene sequence: CDR1 KGHSH, CDR2 LQKENI. This CDR3 is built from 13 residues. The chain has TRBV18 and TRBJ1-1, with D possibly TRBD1 on 5 matching bases. The sample consisted of PBMCs or a T cell subset sorted from them (not recorded which). The clonotype was recovered from a man between 18 and 29 years old who had mild COVID-19 (a few samples of this study predate the infection). Cell type and time point are not known. CDR3 amino acids: CASSPGQSTEAFF. For the CDR3, the DNA is TGTGCCAGCTCCCCAGGGCAAAGCACTGAAGCTTTCTTT.